The clone carrying this T cell receptor (beta chain) came up once. Its cognate antigen is unknown. A junction boundary mismatches the germline segment, possibly from a read error. This sample is drawn from a study of glioma-infiltrating T cells. Overall study context: Samples included WHO grade II oligodendrogliomas or astrocytomas and initial-diagnosis grade IV glioblastomas. Some 1 million peripheral T cells were targeted at about 4.5- to 11-fold coverage.

Study-wide points: Patients with low tissue-blood divergence carried a signature set of shared blood CDR3 motifs.

Looked up from germline, CDR1 is MNHEY and CDR2 is SMNVEV (reference sequence). The CDR3 sequence is 15 residues long. Using RNA template, CDR3s of TCR alpha and beta were amplified with iRepertoire arm-PCR. TCRdb redid the calling of the multiplex PCR reads with MiXCR, one entry per CDR3 protein. The sample consists of more than 300,000 distinct CDR3 sequences, approximately 42% of them appearing once. The sequenced sample was glioma tissue, nonneoplastic brain tissue, or PBMCs (not recorded which). This receptor was obtained from a human donor with low-grade glioma or glioblastoma, undergoing nonglioma brain surgery, or in good health (not recorded which). The V call is TRBV27, the J call TRBJ2-1; D possibly uses TRBD1 or TRBD2 (5 bases each). The CDR3 DNA reads as TGTGCCAGCAGTCTGGGGACGGCCTCCTACATTGAGCAGTTCTTC. The encoded protein is CASSLGTASYIEQFF.